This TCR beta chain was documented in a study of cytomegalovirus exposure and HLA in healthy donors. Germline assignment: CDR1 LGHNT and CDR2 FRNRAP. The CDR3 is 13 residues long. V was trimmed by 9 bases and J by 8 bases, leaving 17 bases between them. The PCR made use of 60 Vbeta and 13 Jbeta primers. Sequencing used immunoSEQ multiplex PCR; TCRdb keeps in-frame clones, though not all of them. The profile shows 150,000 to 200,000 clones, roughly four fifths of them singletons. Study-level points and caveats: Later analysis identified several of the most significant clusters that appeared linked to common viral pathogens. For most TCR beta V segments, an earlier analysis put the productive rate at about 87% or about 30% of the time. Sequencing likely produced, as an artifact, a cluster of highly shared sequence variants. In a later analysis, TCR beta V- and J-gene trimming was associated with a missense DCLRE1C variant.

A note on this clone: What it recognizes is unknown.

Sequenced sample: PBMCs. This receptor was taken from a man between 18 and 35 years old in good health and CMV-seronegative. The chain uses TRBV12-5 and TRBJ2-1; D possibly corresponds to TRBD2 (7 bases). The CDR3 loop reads CASARGPGYEQFF. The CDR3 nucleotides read TGTGCTAGCGCGCGGGGGCCCGGGTATGAGCAGTTCTTC.